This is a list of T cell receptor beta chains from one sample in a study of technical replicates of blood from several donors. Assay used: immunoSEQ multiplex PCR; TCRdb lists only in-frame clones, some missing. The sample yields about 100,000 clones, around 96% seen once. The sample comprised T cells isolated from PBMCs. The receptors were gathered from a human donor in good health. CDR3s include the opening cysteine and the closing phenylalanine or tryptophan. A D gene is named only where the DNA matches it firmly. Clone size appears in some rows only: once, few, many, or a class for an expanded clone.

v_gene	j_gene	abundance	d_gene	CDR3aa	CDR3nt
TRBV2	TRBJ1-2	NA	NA	CASSAQRWYGYTF	TGTGCCAGCAGTGCTCAGAGGTGGTATGGCTACACCTTC
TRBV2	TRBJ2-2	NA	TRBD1	CASRGQGAWTGELFF	TGTGCCAGCAGGGGACAGGGGGCTTGGACCGGGGAGCTGTTTTTT
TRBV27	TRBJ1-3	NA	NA	CASSETGRSGNTIYF	TGTGCCAGCAGTGAAACAGGACGCTCTGGAAACACCATATATTTT
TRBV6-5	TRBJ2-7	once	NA	CASSSTIQGRAYEQYF	TGTGCCAGCAGTTCGACCATACAAGGGAGAGCCTACGAGCAGTACTTC
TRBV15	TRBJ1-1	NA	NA	CATSRQTSEAFF	TGTGCCACCAGCAGACAAACCAGTGAAGCTTTCTTT
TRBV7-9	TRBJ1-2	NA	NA	CASSASPQGREYGYTF	TGTGCCAGCAGCGCGAGTCCACAGGGAAGGGAGTATGGCTACACCTTC
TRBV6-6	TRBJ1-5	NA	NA	CASSYSASHNQPQHF	TGTGCCAGCAGTTACTCTGCCAGTCACAATCAGCCCCAGCATTTT
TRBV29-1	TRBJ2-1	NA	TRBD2	CSVSRTSGMRNEQFF	TGCAGCGTTAGTAGGACTAGCGGGATGAGGAATGAGCAGTTCTTC
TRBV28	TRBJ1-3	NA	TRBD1	CASSPYYPGTGGSGNTIYF	TGTGCCAGCAGTCCCTACTATCCCGGGACAGGAGGCTCTGGAAACACCATATATTTT
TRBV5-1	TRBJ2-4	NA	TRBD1	CASRPGGTDIQYF	TGCGCCAGCAGGCCAGGGGGCACGGACATTCAGTACTTC
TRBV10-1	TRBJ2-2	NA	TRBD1	CASSLGTGRGELFF	TGCGCCAGCAGCCTCGGGACAGGGCGCGGGGAGCTGTTTTTT
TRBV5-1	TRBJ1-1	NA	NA	CASSPGQNTEAFF	TGCGCCAGCAGCCCGGGACAGAACACTGAAGCTTTCTTT
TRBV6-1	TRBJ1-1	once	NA	CASRLLVQAFF	TGTGCCAGCAGACTTCTTGTACAAGCTTTCTTT
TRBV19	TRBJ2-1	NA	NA	CASSILVGQSSYNEQFF	TGTGCCAGTAGTATTTTAGTCGGACAGAGCTCCTACAATGAGCAGTTCTTC
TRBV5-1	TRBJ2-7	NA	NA	CASSLRGGRNNEQYF	TGCGCCAGCAGCTTACGCGGAGGGAGGAATAACGAGCAGTACTTC
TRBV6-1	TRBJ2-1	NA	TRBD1	CASTTGDRTLF	TGTGCCAGCACCACAGGGGACAGAACGCTCTTC
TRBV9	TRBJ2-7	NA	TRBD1	CASSRSRDRLYF	TGTGCCAGCAGCCGTAGTCGGGACAGACTGTACTTC
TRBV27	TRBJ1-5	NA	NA	CASSYRGNQPQHF	TGTGCCAGCAGTTATAGAGGCAATCAGCCCCAGCATTTT
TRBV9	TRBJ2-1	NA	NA	CASSYYSSLTSNEQFF	TGTGCCAGCAGCTACTATTCGAGTCTCACCTCTAATGAGCAGTTCTTC
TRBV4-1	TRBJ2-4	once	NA	CASSGRDSLLF	TGCGCCAGCAGCGGCCGGGACTCCCTCCTCTTC
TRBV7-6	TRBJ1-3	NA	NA	CASSLGHLTSSGNTIYF	TGTGCCAGCAGCCTGGGACATCTGACCTCTTCTGGAAACACCATATATTTT
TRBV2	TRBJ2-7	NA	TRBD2	CASSNPGTSPYEQYF	TGTGCCAGCAGTAACCCCGGGACTAGTCCCTACGAGCAGTACTTC
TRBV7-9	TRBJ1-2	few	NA	CASGQAYGYTF	TGTGCCAGCGGGCAGGCCTATGGCTACACCTTC
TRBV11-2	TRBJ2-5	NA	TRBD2	CASSFRTSGGVKETQYF	TGTGCCAGCAGCTTTCGGACTAGCGGGGGGGTAAAAGAGACCCAGTACTTC
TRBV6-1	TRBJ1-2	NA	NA	CASRVSDNYGYTF	TGTGCCAGCAGGGTCTCAGATAACTATGGCTACACCTTC
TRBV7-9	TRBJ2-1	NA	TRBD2	CASSKPGGSSYNEQFF	TGTGCCAGCAGCAAACCCGGCGGGAGCTCCTACAATGAGCAGTTCTTC
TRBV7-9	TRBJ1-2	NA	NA	CASSFGQRPYGYTF	TGTGCCAGCAGCTTCGGACAGAGGCCTTATGGCTACACCTTC
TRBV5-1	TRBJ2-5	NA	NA	CASSLSQETQYF	TGCGCCAGCAGCTTGTCTCAAGAGACCCAGTACTTC
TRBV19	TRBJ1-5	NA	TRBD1	CASTVTGADNQPQHF	TGTGCCAGTACCGTGACAGGGGCGGACAATCAGCCCCAGCATTTT
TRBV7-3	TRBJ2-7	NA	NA	CASSSVPGLEQYF	TGTGCCAGCAGCAGTGTCCCGGGACTCGAGCAGTACTTC
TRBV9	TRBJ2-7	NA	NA	CASSGSTGSPSPRIYEQYF	TGTGCCAGCAGCGGTTCTACAGGGTCCCCATCCCCGCGGATCTACGAGCAGTACTTC
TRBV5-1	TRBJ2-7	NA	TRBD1	CASRTGGLSYEQYF	TGCGCCAGCCGGACAGGGGGTTTATCCTACGAGCAGTACTTC
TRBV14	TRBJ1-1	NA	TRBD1	CASSHVDRANTEAFF	TGTGCCAGCAGCCACGTGGACAGGGCGAACACTGAAGCTTTCTTT
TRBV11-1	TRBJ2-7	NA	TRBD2	CASSSRGSGDLRPYEQYF	TGTGCCAGCAGCTCGAGGGGTAGCGGGGACCTACGACCCTACGAGCAGTACTTC
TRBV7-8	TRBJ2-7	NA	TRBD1	CASSTRDRGTYEQYF	TGTGCCAGCAGCACCCGGGACAGGGGGACCTACGAGCAGTACTTC
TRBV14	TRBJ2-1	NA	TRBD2	CASSPQTSGRALGNEQFF	TGTGCCAGCAGCCCGCAGACTAGCGGGAGGGCCTTGGGGAATGAGCAGTTCTTC
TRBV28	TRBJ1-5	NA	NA	CASRRDFLYGSNQPQHF	TGTGCCAGCAGGAGGGACTTTCTCTATGGTAGCAATCAGCCCCAGCATTTT
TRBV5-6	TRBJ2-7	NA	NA	CASTWGAYEQYF	TGTGCCAGCACCTGGGGCGCCTACGAGCAGTACTTC
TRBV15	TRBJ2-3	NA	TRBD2	CATSRVLAGTDTQYF	TGTGCCACCAGCAGAGTTCTAGCGGGCACAGATACGCAGTATTTT
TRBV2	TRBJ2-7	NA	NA	CARTADKSSYEQYF	TGTGCCAGAACAGCGGATAAAAGCTCCTACGAGCAGTACTTC
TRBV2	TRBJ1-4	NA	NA	CASKPGTGVGEKLFF	TGTGCCAGCAAGCCGGGGACGGGGGTCGGCGAAAAACTGTTTTTT
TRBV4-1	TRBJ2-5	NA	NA	CASSQDAHRENGETQYF	TGCGCCAGCAGCCAAGACGCCCACCGGGAGAACGGGGAGACCCAGTACTTC
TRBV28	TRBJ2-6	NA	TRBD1	CASSRTGGHGANVLTF	TGTGCCAGCAGTCGGACAGGGGGGCATGGGGCCAACGTCCTGACTTTC
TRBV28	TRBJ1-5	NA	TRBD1	CASSSNGVWTGGDQPQHF	TGTGCCAGCAGTTCAAATGGTGTTTGGACAGGGGGTGATCAGCCCCAGCATTTT
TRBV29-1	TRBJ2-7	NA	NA	CSGLRGAYEQYF	TGCAGCGGCCTCAGGGGGGCATACGAGCAGTACTTC
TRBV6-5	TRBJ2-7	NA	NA	CASSGVPAYEQYF	TGTGCCAGCAGCGGGGTGCCAGCCTACGAGCAGTACTTC
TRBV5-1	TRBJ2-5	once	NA	CASSFAAPQETQYF	TGCGCCAGCAGCTTTGCGGCCCCCCAAGAGACCCAGTACTTC
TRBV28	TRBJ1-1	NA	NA	CASIGGADTEAFF	TGTGCCAGCATCGGGGGGGCGGACACTGAAGCTTTCTTT